The TCR beta chain under discussion was sequenced for a study of blood T cell repertoires in COVID-19. Study at large: Some COVID-19 samples were acute and others convalescent; all came from the United States, Italy and Spain. In each case, the material was cDNA or gDNA derived from T cells, B-cell-depleted T cells, or PBMCs.

Cohort 3 donors counted as recovered after two negative PCRs, clearance, or resolved symptoms. CDR3 size: 15 residues. Germline CDR1 MDHEN, CDR2 SYDVKM. V shed 6 bases and J shed 2 bases, with 13 bases lying between them. Here immunoSEQ multiplex PCR was the method, and the copy in TCRdb shows in-frame clones only, minus some. The sample shows about 430,000 clones, 75% to 90% of them seen only once. The chain recombines TRBV28 with TRBJ2-2, with D tentatively TRBD1 (6 bases). Material for sequencing was PBMCs or T cells enriched from blood (not recorded which). This clonotype was sampled from a young man who had recovered from COVID-19. Here the CDR3 DNA reads TGTGCCAGCAGATCCCCGACAGGTAACACCGGGGAGCTGTTTTTT. Amino acid sequence: CASRSPTGNTGELFF.